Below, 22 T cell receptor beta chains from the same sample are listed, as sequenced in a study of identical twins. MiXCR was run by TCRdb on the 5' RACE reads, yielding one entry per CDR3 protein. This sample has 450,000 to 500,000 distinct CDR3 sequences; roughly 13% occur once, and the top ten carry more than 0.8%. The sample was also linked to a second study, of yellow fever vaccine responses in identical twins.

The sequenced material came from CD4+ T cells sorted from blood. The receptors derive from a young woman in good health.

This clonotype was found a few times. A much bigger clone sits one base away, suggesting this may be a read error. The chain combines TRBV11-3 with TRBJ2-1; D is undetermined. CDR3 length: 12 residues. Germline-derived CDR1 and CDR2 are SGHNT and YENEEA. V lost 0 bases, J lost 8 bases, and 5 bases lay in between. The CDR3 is CASSLDGDEQFF. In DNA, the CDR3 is TGTGCCAGCAGCTTAGATGGCGATGAGCAGTTCTTC.

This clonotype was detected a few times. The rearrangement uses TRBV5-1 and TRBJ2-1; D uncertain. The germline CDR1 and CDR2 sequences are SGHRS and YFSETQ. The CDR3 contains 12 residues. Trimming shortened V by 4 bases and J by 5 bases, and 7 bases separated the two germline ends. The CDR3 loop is CASSAQDNEQFF. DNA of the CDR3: TGCGCCAGCAGCGCCCAGGACAATGAGCAGTTCTTC.

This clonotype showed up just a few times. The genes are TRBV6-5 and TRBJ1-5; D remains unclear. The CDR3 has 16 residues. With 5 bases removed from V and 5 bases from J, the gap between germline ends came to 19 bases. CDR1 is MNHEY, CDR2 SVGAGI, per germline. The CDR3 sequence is CASSTPLDASDQPQHF. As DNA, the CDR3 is TGTGCCAGCAGTACTCCTCTGGACGCGAGTGATCAGCCCCAGCATTTT.

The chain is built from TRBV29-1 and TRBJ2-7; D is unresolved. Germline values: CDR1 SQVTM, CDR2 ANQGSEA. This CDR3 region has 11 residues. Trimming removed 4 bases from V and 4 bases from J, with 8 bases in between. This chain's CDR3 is CSVASLYEQYF. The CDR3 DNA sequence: TGCAGCGTTGCTAGTCTTTACGAGCAGTACTTC.

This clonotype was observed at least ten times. The CDR3 region is CASSRRLNRGLGELFF. CDR3 nucleotide sequence: TGTGCCAGCAGCCGCCGCCTAAACAGGGGCCTCGGGGAGCTGTTTTTT. This chain links TRBV6-1 with TRBJ2-2; TRBD1 matches 7 bases. V was clipped by 6 bases and J by 7 bases; unmatched bases: 14. This CDR3 is 16 amino acids long. Germline V gene lookup returns CDR1 MNHNS and CDR2 SASEGT.

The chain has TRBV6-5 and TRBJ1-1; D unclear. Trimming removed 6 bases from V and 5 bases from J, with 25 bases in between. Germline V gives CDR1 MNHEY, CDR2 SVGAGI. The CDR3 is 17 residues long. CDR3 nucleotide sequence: TGTGCCAGCAGCTACCGACTAGCAGGCGGAAGTGGAACTGAAGCTTTCTTT. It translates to CASSYRLAGGSGTEAFF.

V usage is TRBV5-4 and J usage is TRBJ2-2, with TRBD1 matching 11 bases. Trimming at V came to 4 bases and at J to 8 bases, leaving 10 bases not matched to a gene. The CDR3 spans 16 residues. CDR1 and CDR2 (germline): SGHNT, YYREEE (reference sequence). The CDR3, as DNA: TGTGCCAGCAGCAGTGGGACAGGGGGTGCTGTTGGGGAGCTGTTTTTT. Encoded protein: CASSSGTGGAVGELFF.

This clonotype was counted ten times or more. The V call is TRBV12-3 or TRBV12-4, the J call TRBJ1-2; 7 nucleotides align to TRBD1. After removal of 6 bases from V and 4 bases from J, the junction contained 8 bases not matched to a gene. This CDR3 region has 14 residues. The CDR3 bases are TGTGCCAGCAGCTTGACAGGGCTGTTCTATGGCTACACCTTC. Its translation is CASSLTGLFYGYTF.

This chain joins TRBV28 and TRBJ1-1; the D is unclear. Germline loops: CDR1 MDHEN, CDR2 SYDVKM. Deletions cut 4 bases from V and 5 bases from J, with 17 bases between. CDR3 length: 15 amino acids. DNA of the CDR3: TGTGCCAGCAGTTGGAGGACGCCGAGCGGGACTGAAGCTTTCTTT. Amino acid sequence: CASSWRTPSGTEAFF.

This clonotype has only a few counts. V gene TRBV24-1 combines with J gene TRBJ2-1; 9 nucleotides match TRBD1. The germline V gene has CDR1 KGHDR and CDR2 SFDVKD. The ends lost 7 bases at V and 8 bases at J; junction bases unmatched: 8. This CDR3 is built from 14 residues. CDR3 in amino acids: CATRSRTGVDEQFF. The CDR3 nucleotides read TGTGCCACCAGATCCCGGACAGGGGTCGATGAGCAGTTCTTC.

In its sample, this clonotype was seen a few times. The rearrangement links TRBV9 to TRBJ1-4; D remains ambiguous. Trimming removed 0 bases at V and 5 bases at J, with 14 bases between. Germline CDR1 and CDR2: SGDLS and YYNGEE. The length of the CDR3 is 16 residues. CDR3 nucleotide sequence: TGTGCCAGCAGCGTAGGTCTCCAAGCCAGAAATGAAAAACTGTTTTTT. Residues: CASSVGLQARNEKLFF.

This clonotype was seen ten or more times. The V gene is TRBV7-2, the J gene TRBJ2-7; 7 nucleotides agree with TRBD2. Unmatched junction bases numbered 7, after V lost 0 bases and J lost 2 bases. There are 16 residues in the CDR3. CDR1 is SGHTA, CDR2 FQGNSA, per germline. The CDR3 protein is CASSLAGGTTTYEQYF. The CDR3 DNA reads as TGTGCCAGCAGCTTAGCGGGGGGGACTACAACCTACGAGCAGTACTTC.

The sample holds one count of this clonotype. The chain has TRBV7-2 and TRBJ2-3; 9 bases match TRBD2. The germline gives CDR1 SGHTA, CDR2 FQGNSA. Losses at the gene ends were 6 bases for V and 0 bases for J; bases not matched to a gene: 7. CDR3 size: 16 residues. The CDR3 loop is CASRTALAGSTDTQYF. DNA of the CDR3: TGTGCCAGCAGAACTGCTCTAGCGGGAAGCACAGATACGCAGTATTTT.

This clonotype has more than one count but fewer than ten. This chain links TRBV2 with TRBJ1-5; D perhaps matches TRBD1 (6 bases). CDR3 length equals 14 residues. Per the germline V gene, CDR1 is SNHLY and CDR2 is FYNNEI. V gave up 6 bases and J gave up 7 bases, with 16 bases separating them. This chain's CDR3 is CASRRGLRRQPQHF. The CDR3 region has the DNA TGTGCCAGCAGGAGGGGGTTGAGGAGACAGCCCCAGCATTTT.

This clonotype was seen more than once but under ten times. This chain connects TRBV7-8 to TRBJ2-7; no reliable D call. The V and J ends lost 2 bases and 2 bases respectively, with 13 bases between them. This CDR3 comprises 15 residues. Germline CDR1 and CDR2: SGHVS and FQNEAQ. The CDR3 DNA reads TGTGCCAGCAGCTTATTTGTAACGGTGGCCTACGAGCAGTACTTC. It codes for CASSLFVTVAYEQYF.

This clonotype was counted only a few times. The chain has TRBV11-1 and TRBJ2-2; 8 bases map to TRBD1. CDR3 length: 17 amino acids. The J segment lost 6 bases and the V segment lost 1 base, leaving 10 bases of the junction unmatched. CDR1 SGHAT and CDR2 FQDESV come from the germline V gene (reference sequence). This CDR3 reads CASSLVQGARIAGELFF. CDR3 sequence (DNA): TGTGCCAGCAGCTTAGTCCAGGGGGCGCGAATCGCCGGGGAGCTGTTTTTT. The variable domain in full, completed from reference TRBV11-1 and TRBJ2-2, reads EAEVAQSPRYKITEKSQAVAFWCDPISGHATLYWYRQILGQGPELLVQFQDESVVDDSQLPKDRFSAERLKGVDSTLKIQPAELGDSAMYLCASSLVQGARIAGELFFGEGSRLTVL.

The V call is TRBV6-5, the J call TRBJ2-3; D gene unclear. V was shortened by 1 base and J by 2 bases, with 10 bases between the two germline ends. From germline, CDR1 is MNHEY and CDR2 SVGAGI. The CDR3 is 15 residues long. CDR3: CASSYLGESTDTQYF. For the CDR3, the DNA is TGTGCCAGCAGTTACTTAGGTGAATCCACAGATACGCAGTATTTT.

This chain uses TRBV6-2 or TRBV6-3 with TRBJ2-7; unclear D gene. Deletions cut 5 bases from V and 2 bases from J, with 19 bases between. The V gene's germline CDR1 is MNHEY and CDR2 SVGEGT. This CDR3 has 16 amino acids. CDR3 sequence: CASSAPIWQKPYEQYF. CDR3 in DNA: TGTGCCAGCAGTGCCCCGATATGGCAGAAACCCTACGAGCAGTACTTC.

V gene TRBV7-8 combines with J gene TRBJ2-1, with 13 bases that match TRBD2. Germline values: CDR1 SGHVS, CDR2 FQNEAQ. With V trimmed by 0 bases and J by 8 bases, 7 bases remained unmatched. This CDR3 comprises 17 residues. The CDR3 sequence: CASSLAATSGRFHEQFF. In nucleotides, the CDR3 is TGTGCCAGCAGCTTAGCAGCGACTAGCGGGAGGTTCCATGAGCAGTTCTTC.

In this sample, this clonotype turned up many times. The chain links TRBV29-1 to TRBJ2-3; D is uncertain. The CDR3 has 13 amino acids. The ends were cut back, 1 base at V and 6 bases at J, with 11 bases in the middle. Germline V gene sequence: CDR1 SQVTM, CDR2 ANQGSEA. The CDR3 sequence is CSVEALVGDTQYF. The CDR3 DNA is TGCAGCGTTGAAGCGCTAGTTGGGGATACGCAGTATTTT.

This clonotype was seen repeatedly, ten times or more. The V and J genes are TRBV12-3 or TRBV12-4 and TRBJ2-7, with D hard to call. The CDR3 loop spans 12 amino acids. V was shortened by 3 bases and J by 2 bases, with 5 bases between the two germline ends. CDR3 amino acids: CASSFNAYEQYF. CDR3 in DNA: TGTGCCAGCAGTTTCAACGCCTACGAGCAGTACTTC.

The CDR3 nucleotides are TGTGCCTGGATTCAGGGGAACTATGGCTACACCTTC. Its protein product is CAWIQGNYGYTF. V is TRBV30 and J is TRBJ1-2; possible D gene TRBD1, 6 bases. Germline V gives CDR1 GTSNPN, CDR2 SVGIG (reference sequence). The CDR3 loop spans 12 amino acids. The germline V and J ends were trimmed by 4 bases and 2 bases, with 8 bases remaining between them.